These 5 T cell receptor beta chains were sequenced from one sample in a study of T cell repertoires in cytomegalovirus infection. These receptors have no known antigen. TCRdb processed the reads anew with MiXCR; each CDR3 protein has one entry. This table has about 830,000 distinct CDR3 sequences, roughly 33% appearing once. Material: cultured CD8+ T cells from PBMCs, obtained from culture after CMV antigen stimulation. These receptors were obtained from a human donor in good health (CMV status not recorded). Some clones in this sample may be carry-over from other donors' samples.

The sample holds a few counts of this clonotype. The genes are TRBV14 and TRBJ2-2, with D hard to call. Between the trimmed V and J ends, which lost 3 bases and 3 bases, there was a span of 23 bases. Germline values: CDR1 SGHDN, CDR2 FVKESK. This CDR3 spans 19 amino acids. CDR3: CASSQYSGFDFLDTGELFF. The CDR3 DNA sequence: TGTGCCAGCAGCCAGTACTCCGGGTTCGATTTTCTGGACACCGGGGAGCTGTTTTTT.

The sample holds a few counts of this clonotype. One end of the junction fails to match germline, which may point to a read error. This chain joins TRBV4-1 and TRBJ2-4; D uncertain. The CDR3 loop spans 8 amino acids. Germline assignment: CDR1 MGHRA and CDR2 YSYEKL. CDR3 sequence: CASSQAPF. The CDR3 DNA is TGCGCCAGCAGCCAAGCCCCCTTC.

The chain has TRBV20-1 and TRBJ1-1; TRBD1 aligns across 7 bases. Germline CDR1 is DFQATT and CDR2 is SNEGSKA (reference sequence). J was trimmed by 3 bases and V by 4 bases; bases with no gene match: 5. The CDR3 loop spans 13 amino acids. The CDR3: CSAMTGRDTEAFF. Written as DNA, the CDR3 is TGCAGTGCTATGACAGGGAGGGACACTGAAGCTTTCTTT.

The sample holds one count of this clonotype. This sequence joins TRBV12-3 or TRBV12-4 and TRBJ2-2; the D gene is possibly TRBD2 (5 bases). The CDR3 sequence is 13 residues long. Deletions cut 7 bases from V and 6 bases from J, with 12 bases between. The CDR3 DNA reads TGTGCCAGCATCCCCCCGGGATCCGGGGAGCTGTTTTTT. It codes for CASIPPGSGELFF.

J is TRBJ2-1 and V is TRBV4-1; no firm D call. Germline lookup yields CDR1 MGHRA and CDR2 YSYEKL. This CDR3 spans 13 amino acids. The ends were cut back, 0 bases at V and 10 bases at J, with 10 bases in the middle. This CDR3 is CASSQEEFGEQFF. The CDR3, as DNA: TGCGCCAGCAGCCAAGAAGAGTTCGGAGAGCAGTTCTTC.